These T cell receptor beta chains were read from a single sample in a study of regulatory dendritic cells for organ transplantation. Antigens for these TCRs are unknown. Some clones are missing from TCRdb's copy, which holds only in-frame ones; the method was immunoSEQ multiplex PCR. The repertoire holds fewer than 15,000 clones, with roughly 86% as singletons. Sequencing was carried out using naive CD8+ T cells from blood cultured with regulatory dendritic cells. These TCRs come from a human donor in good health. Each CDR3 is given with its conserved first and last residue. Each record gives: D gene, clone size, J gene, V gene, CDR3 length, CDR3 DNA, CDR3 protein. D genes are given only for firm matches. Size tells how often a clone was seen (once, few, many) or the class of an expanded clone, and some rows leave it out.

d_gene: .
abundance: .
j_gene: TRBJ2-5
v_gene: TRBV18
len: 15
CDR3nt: TGTGCCAGCTCACCAGAGGTTGTGACCCAAGAGACCCAGTACTTC
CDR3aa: CASSPEVVTQETQYF

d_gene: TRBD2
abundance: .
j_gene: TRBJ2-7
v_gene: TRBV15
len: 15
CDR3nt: TGTGCCACCAGCAGAGATCCGGGACTAGATTACGAGCAGTACTTC
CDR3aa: CATSRDPGLDYEQYF

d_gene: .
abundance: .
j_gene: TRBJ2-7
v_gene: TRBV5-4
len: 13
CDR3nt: TGTGCCAGCAGCTTGGCGGTCGCCCGGGAGCAGTACTTC
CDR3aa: CASSLAVAREQYF

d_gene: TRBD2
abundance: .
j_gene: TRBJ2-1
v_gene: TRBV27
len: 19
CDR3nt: TGTGCCAGCAGTTTACCCGGGACTAGCGGTGCCTACTCCTACAATGAGCAGTTCTTC
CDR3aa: CASSLPGTSGAYSYNEQFF

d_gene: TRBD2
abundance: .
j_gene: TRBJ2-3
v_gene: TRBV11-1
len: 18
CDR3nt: TGTGCCAGCAGCTTAGAGGGACTAGCGGGGGGGCATCAAGATACGCAGTATTTT
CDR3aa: CASSLEGLAGGHQDTQYF

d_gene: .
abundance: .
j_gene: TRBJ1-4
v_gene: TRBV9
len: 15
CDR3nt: TGTGCCAGCAGCGTAGAGGGGAGGCTGGGTGAAAAACTGTTTTTT
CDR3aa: CASSVEGRLGEKLFF

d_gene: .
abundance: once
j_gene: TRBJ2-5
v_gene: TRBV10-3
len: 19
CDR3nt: TGTGCCATCAGCCTCAAAACCGGACAATCCGGCTCAGAACAAGAGACCCAGTACTTC
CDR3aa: CAISLKTGQSGSEQETQYF

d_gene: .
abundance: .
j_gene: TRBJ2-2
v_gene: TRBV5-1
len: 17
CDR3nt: TGCGCCAGCAGCGCGGGCGGCGTGGTTGTAGGAACCGGGGAGCTGTTTTTT
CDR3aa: CASSAGGVVVGTGELFF

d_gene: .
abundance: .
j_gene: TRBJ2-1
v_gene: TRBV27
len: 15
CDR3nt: TGTGCCAGCGGCTCGGTCCCACGGCCCTACAATGAGCAGTTCTTC
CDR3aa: CASGSVPRPYNEQFF

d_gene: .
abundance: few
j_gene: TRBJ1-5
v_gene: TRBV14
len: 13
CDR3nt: TGTGCCAGCAGCGCATCTCCCGGGCAGCCCCAGCATTTT
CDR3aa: CASSASPGQPQHF

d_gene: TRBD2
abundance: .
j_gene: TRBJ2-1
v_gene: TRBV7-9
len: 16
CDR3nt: TGTGCCAGCAGCTTAATTCGGACTAGCGGGAAGCAAGAGCAGTTCTTC
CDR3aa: CASSLIRTSGKQEQFF

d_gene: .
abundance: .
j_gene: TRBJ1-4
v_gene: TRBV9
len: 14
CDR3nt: TGTGCCAGCAGCGTATATGGTCTCAATGAAAAACTGTTTTTT
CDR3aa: CASSVYGLNEKLFF

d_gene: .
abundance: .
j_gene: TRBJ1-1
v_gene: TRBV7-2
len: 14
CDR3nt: TGTGCCAGCAGCTTCCTTACAGGAAACACTGAAGCTTTCTTT
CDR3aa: CASSFLTGNTEAFF

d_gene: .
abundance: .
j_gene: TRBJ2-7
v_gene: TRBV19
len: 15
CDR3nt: TGTGCCAGTAGTATCTTAACAGGTCCCGCCTACGAGCAGTACTTC
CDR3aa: CASSILTGPAYEQYF

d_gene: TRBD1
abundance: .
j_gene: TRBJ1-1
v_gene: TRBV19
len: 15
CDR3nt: TGTGCCAGTAGTATCTTGGGACAGGGGCCCCCTGAAGCTTTCTTT
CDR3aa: CASSILGQGPPEAFF

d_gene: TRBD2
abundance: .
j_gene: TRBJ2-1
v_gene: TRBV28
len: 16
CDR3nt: TGTGCCAGCAACCCTTTCCTAGCGGGGGTCAACAATGAGCAGTTCTTC
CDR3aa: CASNPFLAGVNNEQFF

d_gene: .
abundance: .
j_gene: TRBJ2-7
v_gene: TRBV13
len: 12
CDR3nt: TGTGCCAGCAGCTTGACAGAGAGAGAGCAGTACTTC
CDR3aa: CASSLTEREQYF

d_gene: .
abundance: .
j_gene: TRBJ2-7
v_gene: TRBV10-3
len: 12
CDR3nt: TGTGCCATCAGCCAGCGAAACTACGAGCAGTACTTC
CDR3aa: CAISQRNYEQYF

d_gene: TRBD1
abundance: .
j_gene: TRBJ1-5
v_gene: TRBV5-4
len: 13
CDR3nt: TGTGCCAGCAGCTTACAGGGGGATCAGCCCCAGCATTTT
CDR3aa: CASSLQGDQPQHF

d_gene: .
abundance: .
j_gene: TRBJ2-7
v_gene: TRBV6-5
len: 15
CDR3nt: TGTGCCAGCAGCATAGGGAGCGGGTTGAACTACGAGCAGTACTTC
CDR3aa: CASSIGSGLNYEQYF

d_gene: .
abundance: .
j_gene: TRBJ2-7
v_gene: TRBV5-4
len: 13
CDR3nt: TGTGCCAGCAGCTTGGAGTCGACCTACGAGCAGTACTTC
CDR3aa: CASSLESTYEQYF

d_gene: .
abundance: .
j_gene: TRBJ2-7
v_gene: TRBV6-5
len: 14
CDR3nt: TGTGCCAGCAGTGCGGACCGAGGGTCCTACGAGCAGTACTTC
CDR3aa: CASSADRGSYEQYF

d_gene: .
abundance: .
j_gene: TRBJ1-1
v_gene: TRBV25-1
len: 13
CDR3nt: TGTGCCAGCAGTGAAGTCGGGGGCACTGAAGCTTTCTTT
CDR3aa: CASSEVGGTEAFF

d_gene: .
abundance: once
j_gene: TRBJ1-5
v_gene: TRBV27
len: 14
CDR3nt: TGTGCCAGCAGTTTACAGGGTAGCAATCAGCCCCAGCATTTT
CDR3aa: CASSLQGSNQPQHF

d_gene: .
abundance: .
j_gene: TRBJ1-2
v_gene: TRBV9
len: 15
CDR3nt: TGTGCCAGCAGCGTAGTAGACAGACCACTCTATGGCTACACCTTC
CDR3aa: CASSVVDRPLYGYTF

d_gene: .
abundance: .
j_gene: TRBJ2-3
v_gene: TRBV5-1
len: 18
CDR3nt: TGCGCCAGCAGCTTAGGGCTAGACCCCGTCACGGGCACAGATACGCAGTATTTT
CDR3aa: CASSLGLDPVTGTDTQYF

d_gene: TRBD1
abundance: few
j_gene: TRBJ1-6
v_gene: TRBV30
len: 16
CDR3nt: TGTGCCTGGGACTTCTTCGGACAGGGTGTGAATTCACCCCTCCACTTT
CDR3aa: CAWDFFGQGVNSPLHF

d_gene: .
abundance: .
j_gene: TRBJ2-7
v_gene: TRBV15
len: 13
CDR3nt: TGTGCCACCAGCAGAGAGGGCACGTACGAGCAGTACTTC
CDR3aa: CATSREGTYEQYF

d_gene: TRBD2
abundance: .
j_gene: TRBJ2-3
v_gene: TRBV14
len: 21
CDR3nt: TGTGCCAGCAGCCAAGATCACACCAAACAAAAGCTAGCGGGGCGCACAGATACGCAGTATTTT
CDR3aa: CASSQDHTKQKLAGRTDTQYF

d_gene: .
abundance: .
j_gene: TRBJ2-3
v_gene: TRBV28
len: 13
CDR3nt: TGTGCCAGCAGTTTAGGGGGGTTGGATACGCAGTATTTT
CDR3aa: CASSLGGLDTQYF

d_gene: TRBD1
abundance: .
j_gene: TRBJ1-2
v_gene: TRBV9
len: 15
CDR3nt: TGTGCCAGCAGGGGGGACAGCCTCGAAGTTGGTGGCTACACCTTC
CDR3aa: CASRGDSLEVGGYTF

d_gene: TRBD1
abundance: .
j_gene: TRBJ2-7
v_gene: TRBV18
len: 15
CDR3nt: TGTGCCAGCTCAAAGGACAGGGGATCGTCCTACGAGCAGTACTTC
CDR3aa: CASSKDRGSSYEQYF

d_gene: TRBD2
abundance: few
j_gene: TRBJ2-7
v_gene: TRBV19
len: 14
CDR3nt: TGTGCCAGTAGTACGGCACTAGCGGACTACGAGCAGTACTTC
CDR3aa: CASSTALADYEQYF

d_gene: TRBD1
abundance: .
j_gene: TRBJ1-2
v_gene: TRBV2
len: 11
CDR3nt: TGTGCCAGCAGAGACAGGGCCGGCTACACCTTC
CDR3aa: CASRDRAGYTF

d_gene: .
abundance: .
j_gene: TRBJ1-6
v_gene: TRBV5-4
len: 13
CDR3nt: TGTGCCAGCAGCTGGAACGTCCTTTCACCCCTCCACTTT
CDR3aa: CASSWNVLSPLHF

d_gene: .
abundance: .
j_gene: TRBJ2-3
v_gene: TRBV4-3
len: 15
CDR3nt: TGCGCCAGCAGCCAAGTAGGCAGGGCCACAGATACGCAGTATTTT
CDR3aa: CASSQVGRATDTQYF

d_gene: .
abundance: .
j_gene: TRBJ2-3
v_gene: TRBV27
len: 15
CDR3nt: TGTGCCAGCAGCATAGGGTCGGGAGTATCCGATACGCAGTATTTT
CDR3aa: CASSIGSGVSDTQYF

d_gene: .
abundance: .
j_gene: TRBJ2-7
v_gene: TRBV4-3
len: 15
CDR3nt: TGCGCCAGCAGCTCCTTCGCAGGGCCCGGTTACGAGCAGTACTTC
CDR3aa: CASSSFAGPGYEQYF

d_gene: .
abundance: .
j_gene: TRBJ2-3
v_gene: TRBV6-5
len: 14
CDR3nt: TGTGCCAGCAGTTACTCGGGCGGGGCAGATACGCAGTATTTT
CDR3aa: CASSYSGGADTQYF

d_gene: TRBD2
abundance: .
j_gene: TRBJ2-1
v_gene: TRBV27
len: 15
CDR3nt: TGTGCCAGCAGTCCCGGGACTAGCGGGAACAATGAGCAGTTCTTC
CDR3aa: CASSPGTSGNNEQFF

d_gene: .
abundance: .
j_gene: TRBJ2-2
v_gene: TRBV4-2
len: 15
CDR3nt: TGTGCCAGCAGCTTGGGCTGGCTCAACACCGGGGAGCTGTTTTTT
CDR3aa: CASSLGWLNTGELFF

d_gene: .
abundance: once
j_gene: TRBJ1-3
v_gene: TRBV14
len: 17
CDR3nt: TGTGCCAGCAGCCAAGGGGTCGGGGGTTATGCTGGAAACACCATATATTTT
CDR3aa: CASSQGVGGYAGNTIYF

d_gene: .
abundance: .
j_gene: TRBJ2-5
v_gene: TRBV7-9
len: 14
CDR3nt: TGTGCCAGCAGCTTAGAGACAGCGCAAGAGACCCAGTACTTC
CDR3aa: CASSLETAQETQYF

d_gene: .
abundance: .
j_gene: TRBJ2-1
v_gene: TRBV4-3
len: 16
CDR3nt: TGCGCCAGCAGCCTAGCCCAAAGGGGTTCCTACAATGAGCAGTTCTTC
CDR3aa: CASSLAQRGSYNEQFF

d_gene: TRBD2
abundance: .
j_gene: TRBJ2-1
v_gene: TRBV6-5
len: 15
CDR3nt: TGTGCCAGCAGTTATGGTGGCGGGAGCGGCAATGAGCAGTTCTTC
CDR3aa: CASSYGGGSGNEQFF

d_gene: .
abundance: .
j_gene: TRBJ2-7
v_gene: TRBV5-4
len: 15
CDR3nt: TGTGCCAGCAGCCAAGCGGTGGGGGGGCGGTACGAGCAGTACTTC
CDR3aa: CASSQAVGGRYEQYF

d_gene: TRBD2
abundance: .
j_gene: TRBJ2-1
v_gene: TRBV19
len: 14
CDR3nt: TGTGCCACCCATAGCGGGGCGACCTTCAATGAGCAGTTCTTC
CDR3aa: CATHSGATFNEQFF

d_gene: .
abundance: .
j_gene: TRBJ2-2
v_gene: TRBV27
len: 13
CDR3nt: TGTGCCAGCAGTTTATCGTCTGCCGGGGAGCTGTTTTTT
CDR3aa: CASSLSSAGELFF